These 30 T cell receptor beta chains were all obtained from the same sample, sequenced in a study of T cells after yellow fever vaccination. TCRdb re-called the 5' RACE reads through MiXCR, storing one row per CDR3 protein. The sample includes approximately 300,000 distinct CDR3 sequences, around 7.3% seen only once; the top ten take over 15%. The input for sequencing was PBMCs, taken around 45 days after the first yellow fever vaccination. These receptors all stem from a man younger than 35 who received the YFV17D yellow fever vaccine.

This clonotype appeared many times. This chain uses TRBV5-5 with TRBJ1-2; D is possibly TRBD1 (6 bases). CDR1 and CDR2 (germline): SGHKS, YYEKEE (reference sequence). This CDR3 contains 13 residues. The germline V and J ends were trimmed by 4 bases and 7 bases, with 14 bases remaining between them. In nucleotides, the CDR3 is TGTGCCAGCAGCGATGAAACAGGGAGTGGCTACACCTTC. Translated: CASSDETGSGYTF. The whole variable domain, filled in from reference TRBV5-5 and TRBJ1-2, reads DAGVTQSPTHLIKTRGQQVTLRCSPISGHKSVSWYQQVLGQGPQFIFQYYEKEERGRGNFPDRFSARQFPNYSSELNVNALLLGDSALYLCASSDETGSGYTFGSGTRLTVV.

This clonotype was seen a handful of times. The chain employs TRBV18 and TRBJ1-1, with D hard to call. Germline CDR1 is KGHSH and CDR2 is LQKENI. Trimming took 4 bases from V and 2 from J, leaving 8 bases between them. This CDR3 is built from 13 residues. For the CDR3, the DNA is TGTGCCAGCTCACATGGAGATAACACTGAAGCTTTCTTT. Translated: CASSHGDNTEAFF.

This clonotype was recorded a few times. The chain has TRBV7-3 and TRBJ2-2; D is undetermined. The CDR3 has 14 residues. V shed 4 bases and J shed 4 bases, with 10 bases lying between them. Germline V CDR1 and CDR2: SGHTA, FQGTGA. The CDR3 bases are TGTGCCAGCAGCTCGCCGGACGGCACCGGGGAGCTGTTTTTT. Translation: CASSSPDGTGELFF.

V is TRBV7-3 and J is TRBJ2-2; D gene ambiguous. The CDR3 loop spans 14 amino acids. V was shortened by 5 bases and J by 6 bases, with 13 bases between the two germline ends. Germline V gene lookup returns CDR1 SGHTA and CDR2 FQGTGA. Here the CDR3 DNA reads TGTGCCAGCAGCCCTACCATTAACTCCGGGGAGCTGTTTTTT. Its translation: CASSPTINSGELFF.

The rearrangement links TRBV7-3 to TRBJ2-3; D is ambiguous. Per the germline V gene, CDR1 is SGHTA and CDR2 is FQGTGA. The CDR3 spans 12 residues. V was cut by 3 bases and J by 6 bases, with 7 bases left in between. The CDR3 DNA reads TGTGCCAGCAGCTTGTTCCCCGATACGCAGTATTTT. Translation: CASSLFPDTQYF.

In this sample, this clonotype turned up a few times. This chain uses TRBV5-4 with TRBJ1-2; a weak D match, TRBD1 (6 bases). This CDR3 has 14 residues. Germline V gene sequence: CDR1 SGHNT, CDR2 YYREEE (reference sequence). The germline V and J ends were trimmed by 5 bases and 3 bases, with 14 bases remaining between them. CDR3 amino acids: CASRKGGQDYGYTF. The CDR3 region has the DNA TGTGCCAGCAGAAAAGGGGGACAAGACTATGGCTACACCTTC.

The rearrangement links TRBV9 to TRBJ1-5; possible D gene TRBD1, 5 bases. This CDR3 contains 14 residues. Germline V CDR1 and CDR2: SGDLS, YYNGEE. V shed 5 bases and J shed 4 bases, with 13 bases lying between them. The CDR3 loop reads CASSDLGGNQPQHF. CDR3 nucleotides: TGTGCCAGCAGTGACCTTGGGGGGAATCAGCCCCAGCATTTT.

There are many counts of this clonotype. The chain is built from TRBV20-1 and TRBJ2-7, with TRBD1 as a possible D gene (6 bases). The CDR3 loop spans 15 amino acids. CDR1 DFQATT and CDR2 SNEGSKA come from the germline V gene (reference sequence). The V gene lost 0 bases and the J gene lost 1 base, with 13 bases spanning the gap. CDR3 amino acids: CSARDLQGSSYEQYF. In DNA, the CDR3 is TGCAGTGCTAGAGATTTGCAGGGGTCATCCTACGAGCAGTACTTC.

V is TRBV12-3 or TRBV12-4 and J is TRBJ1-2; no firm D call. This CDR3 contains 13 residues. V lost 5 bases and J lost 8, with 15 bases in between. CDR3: CASSELGSGGYTF. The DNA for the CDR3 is TGTGCCAGCAGTGAACTGGGTAGTGGGGGCTACACCTTC.

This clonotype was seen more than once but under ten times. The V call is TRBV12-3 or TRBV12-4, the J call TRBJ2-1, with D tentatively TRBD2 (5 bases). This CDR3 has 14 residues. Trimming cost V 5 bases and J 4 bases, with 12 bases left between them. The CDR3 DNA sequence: TGTGCCAGCAGTCCCAGCGGTTCTTACAATGAGCAGTTCTTC. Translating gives CASSPSGSYNEQFF.

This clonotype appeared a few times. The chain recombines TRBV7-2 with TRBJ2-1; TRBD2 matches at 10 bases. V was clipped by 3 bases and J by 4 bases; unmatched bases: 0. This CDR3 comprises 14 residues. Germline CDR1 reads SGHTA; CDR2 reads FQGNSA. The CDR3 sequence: CASSFSGGYNEQFF. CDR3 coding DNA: TGTGCCAGCAGCTTTAGCGGGGGGTACAATGAGCAGTTCTTC.

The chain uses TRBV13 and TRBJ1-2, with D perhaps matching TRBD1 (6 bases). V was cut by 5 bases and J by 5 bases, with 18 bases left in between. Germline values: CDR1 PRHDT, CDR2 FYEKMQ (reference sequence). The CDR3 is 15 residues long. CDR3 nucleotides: TGTGCCAGCAGCACCTACACAGGGCTCGGATATGGCTACACCTTC. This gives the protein CASSTYTGLGYGYTF.

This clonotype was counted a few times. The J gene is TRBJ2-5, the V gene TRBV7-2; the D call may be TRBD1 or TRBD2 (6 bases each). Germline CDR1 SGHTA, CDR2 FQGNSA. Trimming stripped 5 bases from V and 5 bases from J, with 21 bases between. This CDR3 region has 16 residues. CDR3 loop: CASSPTRGQAVETQYF. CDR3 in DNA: TGTGCCAGCAGCCCCACACGGGGGCAAGCCGTGGAGACCCAGTACTTC. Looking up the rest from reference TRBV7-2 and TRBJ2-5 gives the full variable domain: GAGVSQSPSNKVTEKGKDVELRCDPISGHTALYWYRQSLGQGLEFLIYFQGNSAPDKSGLPSDRFSAERTGGSVSTLTIQRTQQEDSAVYLCASSPTRGQAVETQYFGPGTRLLVL.

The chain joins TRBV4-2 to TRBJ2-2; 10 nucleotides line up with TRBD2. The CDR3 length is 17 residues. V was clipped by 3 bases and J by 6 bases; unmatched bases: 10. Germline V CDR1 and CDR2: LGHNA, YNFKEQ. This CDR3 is CASSQSWTSGSAGELFF. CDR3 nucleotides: TGTGCCAGCAGCCAGTCCTGGACTAGCGGTTCGGCCGGGGAGCTGTTTTTT.

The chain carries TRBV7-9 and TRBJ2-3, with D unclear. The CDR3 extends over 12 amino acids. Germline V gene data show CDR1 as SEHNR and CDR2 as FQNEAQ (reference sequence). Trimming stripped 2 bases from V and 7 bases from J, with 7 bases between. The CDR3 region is CASSLYGNTQYF. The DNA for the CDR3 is TGTGCCAGCAGCTTATATGGGAATACGCAGTATTTT.

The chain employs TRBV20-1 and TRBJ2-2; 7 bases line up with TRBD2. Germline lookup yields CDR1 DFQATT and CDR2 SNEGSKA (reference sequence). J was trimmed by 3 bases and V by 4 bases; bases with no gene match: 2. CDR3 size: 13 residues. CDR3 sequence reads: CSATRGYTGELFF. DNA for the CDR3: TGCAGTGCTACGCGGGGGTACACCGGGGAGCTGTTTTTT.

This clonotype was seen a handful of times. The CDR3 DNA reads TGTGCCAGCTCCGCCGACAGTAACCCCTACGAGCAGTACTTC. It yields the protein CASSADSNPYEQYF. The V gene is TRBV18, the J gene TRBJ2-7, with a tentative D call TRBD1 (5 bases). The germline V and J ends were trimmed by 6 bases and 2 bases, with 14 bases remaining between them. This CDR3 has 14 residues. The germline V gene encodes CDR1 KGHSH and CDR2 LQKENI.

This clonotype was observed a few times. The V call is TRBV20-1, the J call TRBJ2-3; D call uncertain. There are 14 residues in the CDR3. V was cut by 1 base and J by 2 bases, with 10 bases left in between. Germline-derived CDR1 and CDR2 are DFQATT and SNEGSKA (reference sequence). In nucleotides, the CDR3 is TGCAGTGCTAGAGCCCGGAGAATCACAGATACGCAGTATTTT. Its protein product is CSARARRITDTQYF.

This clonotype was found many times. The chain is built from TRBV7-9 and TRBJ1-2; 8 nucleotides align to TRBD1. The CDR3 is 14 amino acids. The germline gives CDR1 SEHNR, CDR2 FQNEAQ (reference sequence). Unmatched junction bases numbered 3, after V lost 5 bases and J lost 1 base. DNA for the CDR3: TGTGCCAGCAGCCTGGGACAGGTTAACTATGGCTACACCTTC. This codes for CASSLGQVNYGYTF.

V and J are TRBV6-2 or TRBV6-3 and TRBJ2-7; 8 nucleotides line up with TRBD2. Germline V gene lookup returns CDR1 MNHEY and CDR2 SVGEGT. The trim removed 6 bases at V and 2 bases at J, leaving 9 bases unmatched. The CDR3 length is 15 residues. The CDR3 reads CASSYGGGLTYEQYF. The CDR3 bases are TGTGCCAGCAGCTACGGCGGGGGGCTAACCTACGAGCAGTACTTC.

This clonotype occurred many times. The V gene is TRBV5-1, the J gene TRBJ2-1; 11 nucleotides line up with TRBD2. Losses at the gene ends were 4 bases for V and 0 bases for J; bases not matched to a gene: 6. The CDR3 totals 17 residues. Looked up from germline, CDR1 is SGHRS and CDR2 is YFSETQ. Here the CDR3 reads CASSAPTSGDSYNEQFF. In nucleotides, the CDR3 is TGCGCCAGCAGCGCCCCGACTAGCGGGGACTCCTACAATGAGCAGTTCTTC. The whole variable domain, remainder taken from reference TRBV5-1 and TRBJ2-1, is KAGVTQTPRYLIKTRGQQVTLSCSPISGHRSVSWYQQTPGQGLQFLFEYFSETQRNKGNFPGRFSGRQFSNSRSEMNVSTLELGDSALYLCASSAPTSGDSYNEQFFGPGTRLTVL.

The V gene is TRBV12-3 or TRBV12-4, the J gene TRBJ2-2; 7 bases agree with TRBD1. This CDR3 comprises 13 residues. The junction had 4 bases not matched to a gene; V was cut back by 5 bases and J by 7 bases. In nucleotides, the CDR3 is TGTGCCAGCAGTCCGCAGGGGGTCGGGGAGCTGTTTTTT. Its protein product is CASSPQGVGELFF.

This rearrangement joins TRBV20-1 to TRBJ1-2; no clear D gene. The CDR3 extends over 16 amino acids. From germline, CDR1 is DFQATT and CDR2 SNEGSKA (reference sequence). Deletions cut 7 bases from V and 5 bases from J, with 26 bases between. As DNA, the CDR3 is TGCAGTGTCCCGCCGAATAACAAGGGTGCCTTATATGGCTACACCTTC. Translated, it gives CSVPPNNKGALYGYTF.

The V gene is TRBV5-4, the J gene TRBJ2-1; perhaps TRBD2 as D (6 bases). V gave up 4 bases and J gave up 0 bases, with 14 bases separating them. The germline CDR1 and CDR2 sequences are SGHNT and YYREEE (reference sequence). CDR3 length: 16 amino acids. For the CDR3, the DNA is TGTGCCAGCAGCCCCAACGCGGGGAGCTCCTACAATGAGCAGTTCTTC. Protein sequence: CASSPNAGSSYNEQFF.

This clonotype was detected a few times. This chain's CDR3 is CASSQAGFEGVQNGYTF. The CDR3 bases are TGCGCCAGCAGCCAAGCCGGATTCGAAGGGGTGCAAAATGGCTACACCTTC. The chain uses TRBV4-3 and TRBJ1-2, with a weak D call TRBD1 (5 bases). The V end lost 1 base, the J end lost 6 bases, and 21 bases lay between the germline ends. There are 17 residues in the CDR3. Germline CDR1 is LGHNA and CDR2 is YSLEER.

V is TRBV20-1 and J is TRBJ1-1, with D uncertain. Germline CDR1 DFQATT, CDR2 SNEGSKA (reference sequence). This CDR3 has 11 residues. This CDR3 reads CTMPLNTEAFF. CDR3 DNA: TGCACTATGCCTTTGAACACTGAAGCTTTCTTT.

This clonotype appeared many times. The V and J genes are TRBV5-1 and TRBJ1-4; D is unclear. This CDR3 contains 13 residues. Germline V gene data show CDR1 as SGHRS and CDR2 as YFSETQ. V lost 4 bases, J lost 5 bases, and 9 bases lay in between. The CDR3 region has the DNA TGCGCCAGCAGCCGGGATGCCAATGAAAAACTGTTTTTT. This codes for CASSRDANEKLFF.

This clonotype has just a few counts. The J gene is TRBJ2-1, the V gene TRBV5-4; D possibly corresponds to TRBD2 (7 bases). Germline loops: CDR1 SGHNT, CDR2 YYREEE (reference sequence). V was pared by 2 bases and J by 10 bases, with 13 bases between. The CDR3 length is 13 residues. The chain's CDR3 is CASSFRGGAEQFF. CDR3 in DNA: TGTGCCAGCAGCTTCCGAGGGGGGGCGGAGCAGTTCTTC. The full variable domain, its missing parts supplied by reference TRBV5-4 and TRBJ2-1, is ETGVTQSPTHLIKTRGQQVTLRCSSQSGHNTVSWYQQALGQGPQFIFQYYREEENGRGNFPPRFSGLQFPNYSSELNVNALELDDSALYLCASSFRGGAEQFFGPGTRLTVL.

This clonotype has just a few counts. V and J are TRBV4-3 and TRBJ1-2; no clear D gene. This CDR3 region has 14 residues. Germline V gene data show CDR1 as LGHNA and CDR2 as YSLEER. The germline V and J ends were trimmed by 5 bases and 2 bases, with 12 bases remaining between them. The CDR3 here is CASSSGPGNYGYTF. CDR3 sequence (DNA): TGCGCCAGCAGCTCTGGACCGGGAAACTATGGCTACACCTTC.

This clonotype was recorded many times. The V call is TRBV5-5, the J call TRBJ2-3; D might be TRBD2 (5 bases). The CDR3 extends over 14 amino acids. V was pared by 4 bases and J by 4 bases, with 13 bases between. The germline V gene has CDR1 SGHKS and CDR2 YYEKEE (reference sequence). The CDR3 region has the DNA TGTGCCAGCAGCGCGCCGAGGGTGGCAGATACGCAGTATTTT. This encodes CASSAPRVADTQYF.